The text below deals with one T cell receptor beta chain. Its target is not known. From the RT-PCR reads, TCRdb called clonotypes with MiXCR, one entry per CDR3 protein. This table holds just over 300,000 distinct CDR3 sequences, roughly a fifth found once. The CDR3 totals 14 residues. Germline CDR1 reads DFQATT; CDR2 reads SNEGSKA (reference sequence). V was cut by 6 bases and J by 4 bases, with 18 bases left in between. The record originates from a study of response to subunit inactivated influenza vaccine. Study-wide results and limits: Authors suggested each seasonal influenza vaccination recruits few new T cells.

The sequences come from PBMCs from blood, collected approximately 20 months after vaccination. The rearrangement uses TRBV20-1 and TRBJ1-2, with D tentatively TRBD1 (6 bases). This receptor was taken from a man aged 50-75 years who received an inactivated influenza vaccine. The CDR3 sequence is CSAPGQTYAYGYTF. For the CDR3, the DNA is TGCAGTGCACCTGGACAGACTTATGCCTATGGCTACACCTTC.